One sample yielded the 24 T cell receptor beta chains listed below, sequenced in a study of blood T cells in healthy people across ages. A second PCR, run for roughly 6 to 11 cycles, used a sample-barcoded 5' primer plus a J-beta primer mix. TCRdb redid the calling of the 5' RACE reads with MiXCR, one entry per CDR3 protein. The sample records 250,000 to 300,000 distinct CDR3 sequences, roughly 27% being singletons. Sequencing used blood. These receptors all come from an older woman in good health.

This clonotype has more than one count but fewer than ten. The rearrangement uses TRBV28 and TRBJ2-7; 7 bases align to TRBD1. The trim removed 6 bases at V and 6 bases at J, leaving 14 bases unmatched. CDR3 size: 15 residues. Germline values: CDR1 MDHEN, CDR2 SYDVKM. The CDR3 protein is CASRIQGSRVGEQYF. CDR3 coding DNA: TGTGCCAGCAGGATACAGGGGAGTAGGGTGGGCGAGCAGTACTTC.

The genes are TRBV20-1 and TRBJ2-1; D remains ambiguous. Looked up from germline, CDR1 is DFQATT and CDR2 is SNEGSKA (reference sequence). This CDR3 contains 14 residues. V gave up 1 base and J gave up 4 bases, with 11 bases separating them. CDR3 sequence (DNA): TGCAGTGCTAGAGGGCCCGGGCAATACAATGAGCAGTTCTTC. It translates to CSARGPGQYNEQFF.

This clonotype has only a few counts. This sequence joins TRBV5-6 and TRBJ2-2; TRBD2 agrees at 10 bases. The CDR3 consists of 16 residues. Germline trimming cut 4 bases from V and 4 bases from J; bases unmatched to any gene: 7. Looked up from germline, CDR1 is SGHDT and CDR2 is YYEEEE. Written as DNA, the CDR3 is TGTGCCAGCAGCCCCTCCGGGACTAGCGTCACCGGGGAGCTGTTTTTT. Translating it yields CASSPSGTSVTGELFF. The complete variable domain, with remaining parts taken from reference TRBV5-6 and TRBJ2-2, reads DAGVTQSPTHLIKTRGQQVTLRCSPKSGHDTVSWYQQALGQGPQFIFQYYEEEERQRGNFPDRFSGHQFPNYSSELNVNALLLGDSALYLCASSPSGTSVTGELFFGEGSRLTVL.

This clonotype turned up a few times. The chain links TRBV5-1 to TRBJ2-1, with 8 bases matching TRBD2. V dropped 6 bases and J dropped 5; count of bases not matched to a gene: 7. CDR1 is SGHRS, CDR2 YFSETQ, per germline. The CDR3 runs to 14 residues. The CDR3 coding sequence is TGCGCCAGCAAACTAGCGGCGGGGAACAATGAGCAGTTCTTC. It specifies CASKLAAGNNEQFF.

The chain combines TRBV6-2 or TRBV6-3 with TRBJ2-3; TRBD2 matches 10 bases. Germline CDR1 and CDR2: MNHEY and SVGEGT. The CDR3 loop spans 14 amino acids. J gave up 6 bases and V 5 bases, and 5 bases lay outside the gene matches. The CDR3 coding sequence is TGTGCCAGCAGTGAGTCTAGCGGGAGCGATACGCAGTATTTT. Residues: CASSESSGSDTQYF.

At least ten counts were recorded for this clonotype. V and J are TRBV7-3 and TRBJ2-1; D not certain. Germline CDR1 is SGHTA and CDR2 is FQGTGA. The CDR3 covers 15 residues. The V end lost 5 bases, the J end lost 0 bases, and 11 bases lay between the germline ends. This CDR3 is CASSPRRTSYNEQFF. The CDR3 nucleotides read TGTGCCAGCAGCCCCAGGAGAACCTCCTACAATGAGCAGTTCTTC.

This clonotype was seen a handful of times. The chain uses TRBV12-3 or TRBV12-4 and TRBJ1-2, with D perhaps TRBD1 (5 bases). Deletions cut 5 bases from V and 3 bases from J, with 13 bases between. The CDR3 consists of 14 residues. The DNA of the CDR3 is TGTGCCAGCAGTCCTTGGCAGGGTCACTATGGCTACACCTTC. It specifies CASSPWQGHYGYTF.

The chain carries TRBV20-1 and TRBJ2-3; 8 bases map to TRBD2. The junction had 6 bases not matched to a gene; V was cut back by 0 bases and J by 1 base. The CDR3 totals 16 residues. CDR1 and CDR2 from the germline V gene are DFQATT and SNEGSKA (reference sequence). The CDR3 bases are TGCAGTGCTAGAGACGGGGGGGGAGGACGCACAGATACGCAGTATTTT. It is translated as CSARDGGGGRTDTQYF.

CDR3 in amino acids: CSVVHQETQYF. CDR3 sequence (DNA): TGCAGCGTTGTCCATCAAGAGACCCAGTACTTC. The chain combines TRBV29-1 with TRBJ2-5; no clear D. Germline lookup yields CDR1 SQVTM and CDR2 ANQGSEA. CDR3 length: 11 residues. V was shortened by 4 bases and J by 2 bases, with 5 bases between the two germline ends.

Remarks on this clonotype: A read error may explain this, as a much larger clone is one base away. The J gene is TRBJ2-5, the V gene TRBV28, with D perhaps TRBD2 (6 bases). The length of the CDR3 is 19 residues. Germline assignment: CDR1 MDHEN and CDR2 SYDVKM. For the CDR3, the DNA is TGTGCCAGCAGTTCGCCCCCGGGACCGGGAGTCCGATCTCAAGGGACCCAGTACTTC. Its protein is CASSSPPGPGVRSQGTQYF.

The V call is TRBV20-1, the J call TRBJ2-5, with TRBD2 matching 12 bases. Per germline, CDR1 DFQATT and CDR2 SNEGSKA (reference sequence). J lost 2 bases, V lost 3 bases, and 10 bases had no gene match. There are 17 residues in the CDR3. CDR3 DNA: TGCAGTGCTAGCCGACTAGCGGGAGAGCGAACGCAAGAGACCCAGTACTTC. Translating gives CSASRLAGERTQETQYF.

This clonotype has at least ten counts. The chain recombines TRBV5-1 with TRBJ2-7, with 9 bases identical to TRBD2. V shed 0 bases, J shed 4 bases, and the junction held 5 bases outside the gene matches. Germline V gene data show CDR1 as SGHRS and CDR2 as YFSETQ. This CDR3 is 15 amino acids long. CDR3 region: CASSLVNAGGYEQYF. CDR3 in DNA: TGCGCCAGCAGCTTGGTTAACGCGGGAGGGTACGAGCAGTACTTC.

This CDR3 is CASSLELRSSSYNEQFF. In nucleotides, the CDR3 is TGTGCCAGCAGCTTAGAATTGCGCTCCAGCTCCTACAATGAGCAGTTCTTC. This chain uses TRBV7-9 with TRBJ2-1; D unclear. Trimming left V 1 base short and J 0 bases short, with 13 bases between. The CDR3 consists of 17 residues. From germline, CDR1 is SEHNR and CDR2 FQNEAQ (reference sequence).

This clonotype was counted only a few times. The J gene is TRBJ1-2, the V gene TRBV4-3; TRBD1 agrees at 9 bases. CDR3 length: 14 amino acids. After removal of 3 bases from V and 7 bases from J, the junction contained 6 bases not matched to a gene. Germline assignment: CDR1 LGHNA and CDR2 YSLEER. For the CDR3, the DNA is TGCGCCAGCAGCCACTCGGGACAGGGAGGTGGCTACACCTTC. Protein sequence: CASSHSGQGGGYTF.

This clonotype was seen a handful of times. This chain joins TRBV28 and TRBJ2-4; TRBD2 is a possible D gene (5 bases). The germline V gene has CDR1 MDHEN and CDR2 SYDVKM. With 4 bases removed from V and 0 bases from J, the gap between germline ends came to 10 bases. The CDR3 has 15 amino acids. CDR3 region: CASSSQSGAKNIQYF. The CDR3 nucleotides read TGTGCCAGCAGTTCCCAGAGCGGAGCCAAAAACATTCAGTACTTC.

The chain combines TRBV28 with TRBJ2-4, with D tentatively TRBD2 (5 bases). The germline gives CDR1 MDHEN, CDR2 SYDVKM. V dropped 2 bases and J dropped 1 base, with 18 bases sitting between them. The CDR3 length is 18 residues. The DNA of the CDR3 is TGTGCCAGCAGTTTAGGAGGTGCCCCCGGTACGGCCAAAAACATTCAGTACTTC. It yields the protein CASSLGGAPGTAKNIQYF.

This clonotype appeared a few times. V gene TRBV28 combines with J gene TRBJ1-5; TRBD1 might be the D (5 bases). The CDR3 sequence is 13 residues long. The germline gives CDR1 MDHEN, CDR2 SYDVKM. Trimming stripped 7 bases from V and 2 bases from J, with 9 bases between. The CDR3 DNA sequence: TGTGCCAGCACCACGGGGGGCAATCAGCCCCAGCATTTT. Protein: CASTTGGNQPQHF.

This rearrangement joins TRBV20-1 to TRBJ2-7; D gene ambiguous. Trimming removed 1 base at V and 2 bases at J, with 12 bases between. This CDR3 comprises 14 residues. Germline V lookup: CDR1 DFQATT, CDR2 SNEGSKA (reference sequence). The CDR3 here is CSARVVPSAYEQYF. CDR3 DNA: TGCAGTGCTAGAGTGGTACCTAGTGCCTACGAGCAGTACTTC.

This clonotype was seen a few times. CDR3 bases: TGCAGCGTTGACCCGGGACTAGCGGAACAAGAGACCCAGTACTTC. Its translation is CSVDPGLAEQETQYF. The chain employs TRBV29-1 and TRBJ2-5; TRBD2 agrees at 11 bases. The CDR3 length is 15 residues. The V and J ends lost 3 bases and 2 bases, in that order; junction bases with no gene match: 5. CDR1 and CDR2 from the germline V gene are SQVTM and ANQGSEA.

The chain recombines TRBV28 with TRBJ2-5; 7 nucleotides agree with TRBD1. The J call could be wrong; TRBJ2-1 is a better fit for the DNA end. This CDR3 has 15 residues. The germline V gene has CDR1 MDHEN and CDR2 SYDVKM. The CDR3 nucleotides read TGTGCCAGCAGTCGGCCGGGACAGTCCAACTTGGAGCAGTTCTTC. It translates to CASSRPGQSNLEQFF.

There are many counts of this clonotype. This rearrangement joins TRBV18 to TRBJ2-3, with 7 bases matching TRBD2. Trimming at V came to 4 bases and at J to 2 bases, leaving 3 bases not matched to a gene. CDR1 is KGHSH, CDR2 LQKENI, per germline. This CDR3 comprises 14 residues. CDR3 loop: CASSLGLDTDTQYF. CDR3 in DNA: TGTGCCAGCTCACTCGGACTAGACACAGATACGCAGTATTTT.

This clonotype was observed a few times. The genes are TRBV5-5 and TRBJ1-2, with D uncertain. The CDR3 spans 14 residues. Germline-derived CDR1 and CDR2 are SGHKS and YYEKEE (reference sequence). V was pared by 1 base and J by 1 base, with 8 bases between. The chain's CDR3 is CASSLSPDNYGYTF. The CDR3 DNA sequence: TGTGCCAGCAGCTTGAGTCCCGATAACTATGGCTACACCTTC. The variable domain in full, completed from reference TRBV5-5 and TRBJ1-2, reads DAGVTQSPTHLIKTRGQQVTLRCSPISGHKSVSWYQQVLGQGPQFIFQYYEKEERGRGNFPDRFSARQFPNYSSELNVNALLLGDSALYLCASSLSPDNYGYTFGSGTRLTVV.

This clonotype was detected only a few times. This sequence joins TRBV5-1 and TRBJ2-3; 10 nucleotides align to TRBD2. V trimming: 5 bases; J trimming: 0 bases; junction bases outside the gene matches: 3. This CDR3 has 15 amino acids. Germline lookup yields CDR1 SGHRS and CDR2 YFSETQ. The CDR3, as DNA: TGCGCCAGCAGAGGACTAGCGGTTAGCACAGATACGCAGTATTTT. It translates to CASRGLAVSTDTQYF. The complete variable domain, with remaining parts taken from reference TRBV5-1 and TRBJ2-3, reads KAGVTQTPRYLIKTRGQQVTLSCSPISGHRSVSWYQQTPGQGLQFLFEYFSETQRNKGNFPGRFSGRQFSNSRSEMNVSTLELGDSALYLCASRGLAVSTDTQYFGPGTRLTVL.

Only one count was recorded for this clonotype. V and J are TRBV29-1 and TRBJ1-4; TRBD1 matches 9 bases. CDR1 and CDR2 from the germline V gene are SQVTM and ANQGSEA. The CDR3 runs 15 residues. V was clipped by 4 bases and J by 6 bases; unmatched bases: 9. CDR3 loop: CSVGAGTGPYEKLFF. CDR3 nucleotide sequence: TGCAGCGTTGGAGCCGGGACAGGGCCTTATGAAAAACTGTTTTTT.